This is a list of T cell receptor beta chains from one sample in a study of identifying expanded T cells in peripheral blood. Repertoires were generated with immunoSEQ multiplex PCR, while TCRdb's copy carries only in-frame clones and drops some. The sample shows around 50,000 clones, about nine tenths of them seen only once. Sequenced material: blood. These receptors came from a person aged 18 to 75 in good health. CDR3s include the opening cysteine and the closing phenylalanine or tryptophan. The order of the fields is clone size, D gene, J gene, V gene, CDR3 protein, CDR3 DNA. The D gene is left open where the match is weak. A row's size may be missing; if present it is once, few, many or a size class.

abundance: .
d_gene: .
j_gene: TRBJ1-5
v_gene: TRBV7-8
CDR3aa: CASSPRPAGEPQHF
CDR3nt: TGTGCCAGCAGCCCACGACCGGCGGGGGAGCCCCAGCATTTT

abundance: .
d_gene: .
j_gene: TRBJ1-6
v_gene: TRBV5-6
CDR3aa: CASSDPDNSPLHF
CDR3nt: TGTGCCAGCAGCGACCCAGATAATTCACCCCTCCACTTT

abundance: .
d_gene: .
j_gene: TRBJ1-5
v_gene: TRBV19
CDR3aa: CASSIVYSNQPQHF
CDR3nt: TGTGCCAGTAGTATAGTTTATAGCAATCAGCCCCAGCATTTT

abundance: .
d_gene: TRBD1
j_gene: TRBJ2-7
v_gene: TRBV15
CDR3aa: CATSREDRDYEQYF
CDR3nt: TGTGCCACCAGCAGAGAGGACAGGGACTACGAGCAGTACTTC

abundance: .
d_gene: .
j_gene: TRBJ2-1
v_gene: TRBV7-8
CDR3aa: CASSPSGTNEQFF
CDR3nt: TGTGCCAGCAGCCCGTCTGGGACCAATGAGCAGTTCTTC

abundance: .
d_gene: .
j_gene: TRBJ2-7
v_gene: TRBV7-8
CDR3aa: CASSLYLLTSYEQYF
CDR3nt: TGTGCCAGCAGCTTATACCTCCTCACGTCCTACGAGCAGTACTTC

abundance: .
d_gene: .
j_gene: TRBJ1-2
v_gene: TRBV30
CDR3aa: CAWYAPGGTGYTF
CDR3nt: TGTGCCTGGTATGCCCCCGGGGGAACTGGCTACACCTTC

abundance: .
d_gene: .
j_gene: TRBJ1-2
v_gene: TRBV19
CDR3aa: CASNFPGERGYTF
CDR3nt: TGTGCCAGTAACTTCCCCGGGGAAAGGGGCTACACCTTC

abundance: .
d_gene: TRBD2
j_gene: TRBJ2-1
v_gene: TRBV9
CDR3aa: CASSASGGVHEQFF
CDR3nt: TGTGCCAGCAGCGCTAGCGGAGGAGTCCATGAGCAGTTCTTC

abundance: once
d_gene: TRBD2
j_gene: TRBJ2-3
v_gene: TRBV27
CDR3aa: CASSPFAGGSYTQYF
CDR3nt: TGTGCCAGCAGTCCATTTGCGGGGGGGTCATATACGCAGTATTTT

abundance: once
d_gene: .
j_gene: TRBJ2-5
v_gene: TRBV6-6
CDR3aa: CASEQGGSQETQYF
CDR3nt: TGTGCCAGCGAACAGGGGGGGAGTCAAGAGACCCAGTACTTC

abundance: .
d_gene: TRBD2
j_gene: TRBJ2-3
v_gene: TRBV29-1
CDR3aa: CSVGRSSGGHTDTQYF
CDR3nt: TGCAGCGTTGGTCGGTCTAGCGGGGGACACACAGATACGCAGTATTTT

abundance: .
d_gene: .
j_gene: TRBJ2-1
v_gene: TRBV7-2
CDR3aa: CASSLASHNEQFF
CDR3nt: TGTGCCAGCAGCTTAGCTTCCCACAATGAGCAGTTCTTC

abundance: .
d_gene: .
j_gene: TRBJ2-6
v_gene: TRBV27
CDR3aa: CASSLQSSGANVLTF
CDR3nt: TGTGCCAGCAGTTTGCAAAGCTCTGGGGCCAACGTCCTGACTTTC

abundance: .
d_gene: .
j_gene: TRBJ1-3
v_gene: TRBV6-5
CDR3aa: CASSYTVEENTIYF
CDR3nt: TGTGCCAGCAGTTACACGGTTGAGGAAAACACCATATATTTT

abundance: .
d_gene: .
j_gene: TRBJ2-5
v_gene: TRBV4-3
CDR3aa: CASSQGTAYQETQYF
CDR3nt: TGCGCCAGCAGCCAGGGAACAGCTTATCAAGAGACCCAGTACTTC

abundance: .
d_gene: TRBD1
j_gene: TRBJ2-7
v_gene: TRBV7-2
CDR3aa: CASSGNPGQGVEQYF
CDR3nt: TGTGCCAGCAGCGGCAACCCCGGACAGGGAGTCGAGCAGTACTTC

abundance: .
d_gene: TRBD2
j_gene: TRBJ2-1
v_gene: TRBV10-3
CDR3aa: CAISEPTSGGFKNEQFF
CDR3nt: TGTGCCATCAGTGAGCCGACTAGCGGGGGTTTTAAGAATGAGCAGTTCTTC

abundance: .
d_gene: TRBD1
j_gene: TRBJ2-3
v_gene: TRBV5-1
CDR3aa: CASSLERQGTQYF
CDR3nt: TGCGCCAGCAGCTTAGAGCGACAGGGGACGCAGTATTTT

abundance: .
d_gene: TRBD1
j_gene: TRBJ2-7
v_gene: TRBV28
CDR3aa: CASRAGQGIYEQYF
CDR3nt: TGTGCCAGCAGGGCTGGACAGGGAATCTACGAGCAGTACTTC

abundance: .
d_gene: .
j_gene: TRBJ2-7
v_gene: TRBV11-2
CDR3aa: CASSLFGGPTSSYEQYF
CDR3nt: TGTGCCAGCAGCTTATTTGGGGGACCAACTAGCTCCTACGAGCAGTACTTC

abundance: once
d_gene: .
j_gene: TRBJ2-6
v_gene: TRBV12-5
CDR3aa: CASGLPRVGAGANVLTF
CDR3nt: TGTGCTAGTGGTTTGCCCCGAGTGGGGGCTGGGGCCAACGTCCTGACTTTC

abundance: .
d_gene: TRBD1
j_gene: TRBJ2-6
v_gene: TRBV7-6
CDR3aa: CASSARDRSNSGANVLTF
CDR3nt: TGTGCCAGCAGCGCCCGGGACAGAAGCAACTCTGGGGCCAACGTCCTGACTTTC

abundance: .
d_gene: TRBD1
j_gene: TRBJ1-4
v_gene: TRBV12-5
CDR3aa: CASGLRDSSSTNEKLFF
CDR3nt: TGTGCTAGTGGTTTGAGGGACAGTTCTTCAACTAATGAAAAACTGTTTTTT

abundance: .
d_gene: .
j_gene: TRBJ2-7
v_gene: TRBV15
CDR3aa: CATSRDIVTGRAYEQYF
CDR3nt: TGTGCCACCAGCAGAGATATTGTAACAGGGCGAGCCTACGAGCAGTACTTC

abundance: .
d_gene: .
j_gene: TRBJ2-5
v_gene: TRBV4-3
CDR3aa: CASSPSQRQETQYF
CDR3nt: TGCGCCAGCAGCCCGAGCCAGCGCCAAGAGACCCAGTACTTC

abundance: .
d_gene: TRBD1
j_gene: TRBJ1-5
v_gene: TRBV27
CDR3aa: CASSSIQGNQPQHF
CDR3nt: TGTGCCAGCAGTTCCATACAGGGGAATCAGCCCCAGCATTTT